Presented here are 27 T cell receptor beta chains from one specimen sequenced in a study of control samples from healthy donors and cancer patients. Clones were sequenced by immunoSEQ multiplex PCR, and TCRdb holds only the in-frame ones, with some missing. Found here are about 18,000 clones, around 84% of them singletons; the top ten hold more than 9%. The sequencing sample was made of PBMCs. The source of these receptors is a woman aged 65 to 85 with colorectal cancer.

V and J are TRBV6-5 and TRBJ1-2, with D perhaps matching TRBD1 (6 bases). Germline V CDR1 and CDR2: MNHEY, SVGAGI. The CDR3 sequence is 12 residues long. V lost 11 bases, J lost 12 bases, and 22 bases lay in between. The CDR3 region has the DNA TGTGCCTACCACGGGGGGGCAGCTATTGACACCTTC. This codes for CAYHGGAAIDTF.

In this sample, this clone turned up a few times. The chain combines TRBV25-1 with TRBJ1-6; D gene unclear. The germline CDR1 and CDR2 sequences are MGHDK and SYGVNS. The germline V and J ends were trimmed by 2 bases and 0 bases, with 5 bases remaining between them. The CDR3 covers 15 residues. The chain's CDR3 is CASSEVSSYNSPLHF. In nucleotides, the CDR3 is TGTGCCAGCAGTGAAGTGAGCTCCTATAATTCACCCCTCCACTTT.

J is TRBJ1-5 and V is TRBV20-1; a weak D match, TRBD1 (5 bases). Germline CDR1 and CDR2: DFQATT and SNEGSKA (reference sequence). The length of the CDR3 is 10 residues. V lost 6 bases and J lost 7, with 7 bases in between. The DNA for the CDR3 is TGCAGTGCCGGGGGGCAGCCCCAGCATTTT. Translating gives CSAGGQPQHF.

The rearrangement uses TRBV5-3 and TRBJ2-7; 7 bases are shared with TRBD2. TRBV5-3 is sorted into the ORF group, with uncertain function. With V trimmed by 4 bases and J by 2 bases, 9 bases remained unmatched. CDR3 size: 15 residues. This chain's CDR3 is CARSLGGEGPYEQYF. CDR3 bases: TGTGCCAGAAGCCTCGGTGGGGAGGGCCCCTACGAGCAGTACTTC.

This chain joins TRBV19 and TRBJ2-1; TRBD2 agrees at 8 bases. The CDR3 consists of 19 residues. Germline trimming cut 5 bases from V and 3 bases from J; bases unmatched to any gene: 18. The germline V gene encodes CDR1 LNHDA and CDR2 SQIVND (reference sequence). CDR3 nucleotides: TGTGCCAGTAGTTCGCTCCGGACTTCGACTAGCGAGGACTACAATGAGCAGTTCTTC. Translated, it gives CASSSLRTSTSEDYNEQFF.

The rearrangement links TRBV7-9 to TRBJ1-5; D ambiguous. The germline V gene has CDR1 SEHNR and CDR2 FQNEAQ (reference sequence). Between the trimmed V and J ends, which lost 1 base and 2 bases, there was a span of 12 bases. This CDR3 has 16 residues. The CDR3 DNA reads TGTGCCAGCAGCTTAGGAGGCAGTTTAGGCAATCAGCCCCAGCATTTT. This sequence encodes CASSLGGSLGNQPQHF. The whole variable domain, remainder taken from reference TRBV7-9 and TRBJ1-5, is DTGVSQNPRHKITKRGQNVTFRCDPISEHNRLYWYRQTLGQGPEFLTYFQNEAQLEKSRLLSDRFSAERPKGSFSTLEIQRTEQGDSAMYLCASSLGGSLGNQPQHFGDGTRLSIL.

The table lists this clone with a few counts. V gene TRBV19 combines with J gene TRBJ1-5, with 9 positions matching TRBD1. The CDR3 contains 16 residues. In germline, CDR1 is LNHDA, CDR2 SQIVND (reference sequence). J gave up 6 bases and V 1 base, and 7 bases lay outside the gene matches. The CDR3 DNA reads TGTGCCAGTAGTATAGGGGGCGGACAGGGGTCTCAGCCCCAGCATTTT. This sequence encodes CASSIGGGQGSQPQHF. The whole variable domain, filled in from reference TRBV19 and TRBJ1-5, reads DGGITQSPKYLFRKEGQNVTLSCEQNLNHDAMYWYRQDPGQGLRLIYYSQIVNDFQKGDIAEGYSVSREKKESFPLTVTSAQKNPTAFYLCASSIGGGQGSQPQHFGDGTRLSIL.

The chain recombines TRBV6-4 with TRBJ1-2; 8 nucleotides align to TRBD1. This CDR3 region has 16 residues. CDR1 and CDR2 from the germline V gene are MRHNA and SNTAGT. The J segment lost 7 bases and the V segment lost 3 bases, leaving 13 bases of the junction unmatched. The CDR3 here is CASSETINRGAGGYTF. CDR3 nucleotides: TGTGCCAGCAGTGAAACTATCAACAGGGGGGCTGGTGGCTACACCTTC.

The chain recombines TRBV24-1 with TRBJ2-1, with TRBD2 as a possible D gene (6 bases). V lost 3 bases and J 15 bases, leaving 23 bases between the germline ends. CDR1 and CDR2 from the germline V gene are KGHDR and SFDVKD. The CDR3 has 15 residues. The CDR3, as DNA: TGTGCCACCAGTGATCCGCCCCTAACTAGCTCACAGAGGTTCTTC. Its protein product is CATSDPPLTSSQRFF.

CDR3 nucleotides: TGCGCCAGCAGCCCCGGGACCCGGAGCACTGAAGCTTTCTTT. Amino acids: CASSPGTRSTEAFF. V is TRBV4-3 and J is TRBJ1-1, with D possibly matching TRBD1 (5 bases). From germline, CDR1 is LGHNA and CDR2 YSLEER. This CDR3 has 14 residues. The germline V and J ends were trimmed by 4 bases and 4 bases, with 13 bases remaining between them.

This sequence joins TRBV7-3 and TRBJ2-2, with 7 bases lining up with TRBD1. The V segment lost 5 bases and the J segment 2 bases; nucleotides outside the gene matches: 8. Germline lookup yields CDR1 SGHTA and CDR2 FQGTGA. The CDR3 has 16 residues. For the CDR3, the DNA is TGTGCCAGCAGCCCCTCCGGGACAGCTAACACCGGGGAGCTGTTTTTT. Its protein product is CASSPSGTANTGELFF.

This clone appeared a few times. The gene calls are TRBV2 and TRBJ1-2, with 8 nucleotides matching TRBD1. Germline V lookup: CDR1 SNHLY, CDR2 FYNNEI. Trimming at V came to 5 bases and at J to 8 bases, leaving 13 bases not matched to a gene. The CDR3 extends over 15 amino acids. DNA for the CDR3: TGTGCCAGCAGTTTGTCCGGGACAGGTATTTTGGGCTACACCTTC. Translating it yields CASSLSGTGILGYTF. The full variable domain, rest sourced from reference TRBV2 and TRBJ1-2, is EPEVTQTPSHQVTQMGQEVILRCVPISNHLYFYWYRQILGQKVEFLVSFYNNEISEKSEIFDDQFSVERPDGSNFTLKIRSTKLEDSAMYFCASSLSGTGILGYTFGSGTRLTVV.

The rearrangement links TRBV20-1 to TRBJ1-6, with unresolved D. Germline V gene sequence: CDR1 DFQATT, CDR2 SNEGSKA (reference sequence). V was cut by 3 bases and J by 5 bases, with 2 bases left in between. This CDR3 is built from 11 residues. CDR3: CSASNNSPLHF. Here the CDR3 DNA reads TGCAGTGCTAGTAATAATTCACCCCTCCACTTT.

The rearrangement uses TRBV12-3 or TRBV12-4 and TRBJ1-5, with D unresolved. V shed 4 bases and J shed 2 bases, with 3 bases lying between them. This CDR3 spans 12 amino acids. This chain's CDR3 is CASSWGNQPQHF. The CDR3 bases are TGTGCCAGCAGTTGGGGCAATCAGCCCCAGCATTTT.

The CDR3 DNA sequence: TGTGCCAGCAGTTCCGCGATCTATCAGCCCCAGCATTTT. As protein: CASSSAIYQPQHF. The gene calls are TRBV6-5 and TRBJ1-5, with D unresolved. Trimming cost V 4 bases and J 5 bases, with 9 bases left between them. CDR1 is MNHEY and CDR2 is SVGAGI in the germline V gene. This CDR3 is built from 13 residues.

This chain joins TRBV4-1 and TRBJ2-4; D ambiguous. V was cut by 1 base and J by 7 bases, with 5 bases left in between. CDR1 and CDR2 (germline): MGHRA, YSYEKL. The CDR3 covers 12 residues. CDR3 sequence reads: CASSQARNIQYF. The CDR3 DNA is TGCGCCAGCAGCCAAGCTCGGAACATTCAGTACTTC.

The chain's CDR3 is CASSQDSGLVTYEQYF. The CDR3 region has the DNA TGCGCCAGCAGCCAAGATTCGGGTCTGGTGACCTACGAGCAGTACTTC. This chain links TRBV4-1 with TRBJ2-7; the D is unclear. Germline assignment: CDR1 MGHRA and CDR2 YSYEKL. The CDR3 runs to 16 residues. V lost 0 bases and J 2 bases, leaving 14 bases between the germline ends.

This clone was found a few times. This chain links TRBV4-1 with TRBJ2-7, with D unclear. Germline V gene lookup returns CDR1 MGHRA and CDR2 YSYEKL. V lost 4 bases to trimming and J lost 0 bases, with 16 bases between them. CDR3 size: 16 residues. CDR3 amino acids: CASSPSGIISSYEQYF. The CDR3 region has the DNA TGCGCCAGCAGCCCCTCTGGGATTATCAGCTCCTACGAGCAGTACTTC.

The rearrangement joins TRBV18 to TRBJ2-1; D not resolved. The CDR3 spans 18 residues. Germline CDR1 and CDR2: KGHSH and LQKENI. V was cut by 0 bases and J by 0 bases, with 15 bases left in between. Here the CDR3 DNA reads TGTGCCAGCTCACCACCGGTGGTATCATTGATCTCCTACAATGAGCAGTTCTTC. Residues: CASSPPVVSLISYNEQFF.

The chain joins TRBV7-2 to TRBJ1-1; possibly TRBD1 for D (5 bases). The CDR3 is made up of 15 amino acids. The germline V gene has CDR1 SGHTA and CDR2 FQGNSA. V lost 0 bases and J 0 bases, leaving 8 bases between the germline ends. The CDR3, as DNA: TGTGCCAGCAGCTTAGCGGGACGGATGAACACTGAAGCTTTCTTT. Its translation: CASSLAGRMNTEAFF.

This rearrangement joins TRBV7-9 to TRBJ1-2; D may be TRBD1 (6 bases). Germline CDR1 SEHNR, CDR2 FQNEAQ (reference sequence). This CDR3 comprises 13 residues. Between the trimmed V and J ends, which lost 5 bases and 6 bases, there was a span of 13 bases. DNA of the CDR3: TGTGCCAGCAGCCTATACAGGGCTGATGGCTACACCTTC. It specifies CASSLYRADGYTF.

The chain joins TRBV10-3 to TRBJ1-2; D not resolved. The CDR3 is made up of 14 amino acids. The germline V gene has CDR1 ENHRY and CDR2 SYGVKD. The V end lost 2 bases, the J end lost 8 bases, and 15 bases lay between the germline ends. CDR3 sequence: CAISETPTGGGYTF. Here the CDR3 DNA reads TGTGCCATCAGTGAGACCCCCACCGGTGGAGGCTACACCTTC.

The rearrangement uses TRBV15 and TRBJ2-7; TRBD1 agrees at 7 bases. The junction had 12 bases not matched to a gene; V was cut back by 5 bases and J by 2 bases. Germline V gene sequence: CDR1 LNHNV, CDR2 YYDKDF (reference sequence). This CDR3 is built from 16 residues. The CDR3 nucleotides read TGTGCCACCAGCCTTAGACAGGGAAAGTCTACCTACGAGCAGTACTTC. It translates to CATSLRQGKSTYEQYF.

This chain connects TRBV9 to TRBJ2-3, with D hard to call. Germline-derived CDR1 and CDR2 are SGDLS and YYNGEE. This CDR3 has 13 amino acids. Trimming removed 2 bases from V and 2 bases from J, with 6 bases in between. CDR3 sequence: CASSVLITDTQYF. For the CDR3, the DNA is TGTGCCAGCAGCGTTTTGATCACAGATACGCAGTATTTT.

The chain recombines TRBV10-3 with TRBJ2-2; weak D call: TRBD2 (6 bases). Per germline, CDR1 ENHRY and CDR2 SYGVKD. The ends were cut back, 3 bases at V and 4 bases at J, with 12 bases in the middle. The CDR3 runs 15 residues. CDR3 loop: CAISDPGRGTGELFF. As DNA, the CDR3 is TGTGCCATCAGTGATCCGGGGCGGGGCACCGGGGAGCTGTTTTTT.

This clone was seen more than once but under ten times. CDR3 region: CASSAPGLAGYNEQFF. The CDR3, as DNA: TGTGCCAGCAGTGCCCCGGGACTAGCGGGCTACAATGAGCAGTTCTTC. The chain employs TRBV2 and TRBJ2-1; TRBD2 agrees at 12 bases. Germline V lookup: CDR1 SNHLY, CDR2 FYNNEI. This CDR3 region has 16 residues. V shed 4 bases and J 3 bases; nucleotides not matched to a gene: 4.

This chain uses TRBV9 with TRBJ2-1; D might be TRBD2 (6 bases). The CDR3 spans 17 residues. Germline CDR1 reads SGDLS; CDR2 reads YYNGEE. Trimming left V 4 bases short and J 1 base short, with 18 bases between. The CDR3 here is CASSPRVGGRSYNEQFF. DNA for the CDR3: TGTGCCAGCAGCCCCCGGGTGGGGGGAAGGTCCTACAATGAGCAGTTCTTC.